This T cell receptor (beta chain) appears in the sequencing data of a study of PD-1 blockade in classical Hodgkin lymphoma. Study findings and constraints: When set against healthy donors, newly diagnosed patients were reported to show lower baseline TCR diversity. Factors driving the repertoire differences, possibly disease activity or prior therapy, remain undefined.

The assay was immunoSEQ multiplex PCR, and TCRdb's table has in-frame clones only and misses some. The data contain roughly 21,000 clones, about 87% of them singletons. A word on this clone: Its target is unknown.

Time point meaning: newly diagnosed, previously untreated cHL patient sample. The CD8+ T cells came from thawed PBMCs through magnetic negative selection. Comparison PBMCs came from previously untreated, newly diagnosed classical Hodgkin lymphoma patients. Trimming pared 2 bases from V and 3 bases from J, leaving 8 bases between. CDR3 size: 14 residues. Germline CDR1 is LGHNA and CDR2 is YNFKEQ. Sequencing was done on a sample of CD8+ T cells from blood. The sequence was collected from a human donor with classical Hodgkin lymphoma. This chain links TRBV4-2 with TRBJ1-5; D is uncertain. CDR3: CASSQSDFNQPQHF. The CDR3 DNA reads TGTGCCAGCAGCCAATCAGATTTCAATCAGCCCCAGCATTTT.